Listed below are T cell receptor beta chains from one sample, sequenced in a study of blood T cell repertoires in COVID-19. The protocol was immunoSEQ multiplex PCR, while the TCRdb copy is restricted to in-frame clones and leaves out a portion. The sample records around 200,000 clones, about 90% being singletons. Sequences were obtained from peripheral blood. All receptors derive from a man between 65 and 85 years old with active or convalescent COVID-19. Each CDR3 is given with its conserved first and last residue. The order of the fields is J gene, D gene, V gene, clone size, CDR3 protein, CDR3 DNA. A D gene is named only where the DNA matches it firmly. Not all rows give a size; the values are once, few, many and, for expanded clones, a class.

j_gene: TRBJ2-7
d_gene: NA
v_gene: TRBV18
abundance: NA
CDR3aa: CASHRAGSSYEQYF
CDR3nt: TGTGCCAGCCACCGGGCGGGGAGCTCCTACGAGCAGTACTTC

j_gene: TRBJ2-1
d_gene: NA
v_gene: TRBV7-9
abundance: NA
CDR3aa: CASRGRLWEQFF
CDR3nt: TGTGCCAGCAGGGGCCGCCTTTGGGAGCAGTTCTTC

j_gene: TRBJ2-2
d_gene: NA
v_gene: TRBV24-1
abundance: NA
CDR3aa: CATSDILRASGELFF
CDR3nt: TGTGCCACCAGTGATATCTTGAGGGCGTCCGGGGAGCTGTTTTTT

j_gene: TRBJ1-2
d_gene: NA
v_gene: TRBV3-1/TRBV3-2
abundance: NA
CDR3aa: CASSQYDKNYGYTF
CDR3nt: TGTGCCAGCAGCCAATACGACAAAAACTATGGCTACACCTTC

j_gene: TRBJ2-1
d_gene: NA
v_gene: TRBV29-1
abundance: NA
CDR3aa: CSVGVDSYNEQFF
CDR3nt: TGCAGCGTCGGAGTGGACAGTTACAATGAGCAGTTCTTC

j_gene: TRBJ2-2
d_gene: TRBD1
v_gene: TRBV3-1/TRBV3-2
abundance: NA
CDR3aa: CASSQGQGAAGELFF
CDR3nt: TGTGCCAGCAGCCAAGGACAGGGAGCGGCCGGGGAGCTGTTTTTT

j_gene: TRBJ1-5
d_gene: NA
v_gene: TRBV4-3
abundance: NA
CDR3aa: CASSLYTNQPQHF
CDR3nt: TGCGCCAGCAGCCTATACACCAATCAGCCCCAGCATTTT

j_gene: TRBJ2-3
d_gene: TRBD2
v_gene: TRBV10-3
abundance: NA
CDR3aa: CAISTGLAGTDTQYF
CDR3nt: TGTGCCATCAGTACCGGACTAGCGGGAACAGATACGCAGTATTTT

j_gene: TRBJ1-1
d_gene: NA
v_gene: TRBV2
abundance: once
CDR3aa: CASSETGYGTEAFF
CDR3nt: TGTGCCAGCAGTGAAACAGGGTACGGCACTGAAGCTTTCTTT

j_gene: TRBJ1-6
d_gene: TRBD1
v_gene: TRBV30
abundance: NA
CDR3aa: CAWRQGTWGSPLHF
CDR3nt: TGTGCCTGGAGACAGGGGACATGGGGTTCACCCCTCCACTTT

j_gene: TRBJ2-1
d_gene: TRBD1
v_gene: TRBV6-2/TRBV6-3
abundance: NA
CDR3aa: CASSNRDRSNEQFF
CDR3nt: TGTGCCAGCAGTAACCGGGACAGAAGTAATGAGCAGTTCTTC

j_gene: TRBJ1-2
d_gene: TRBD1
v_gene: TRBV7-9
abundance: NA
CDR3aa: CASSSPRTGDYGYTF
CDR3nt: TGTGCCAGCAGCTCCCCTAGGACAGGGGACTATGGCTACACCTTC

j_gene: TRBJ1-1
d_gene: NA
v_gene: TRBV5-5
abundance: NA
CDR3aa: CASSRPPDSRNTEAFF
CDR3nt: TGTGCCAGCAGCCGCCCCCCAGACAGTCGGAACACTGAAGCTTTCTTT

j_gene: TRBJ1-1
d_gene: NA
v_gene: TRBV18
abundance: NA
CDR3aa: CASSPGQVGNTEAFF
CDR3nt: TGTGCCAGCTCACCGGGCCAAGTCGGGAACACTGAAGCTTTCTTT

j_gene: TRBJ2-1
d_gene: NA
v_gene: TRBV6-6
abundance: NA
CDR3aa: CASIPRDSSSYNEQFF
CDR3nt: TGTGCCAGCATCCCACGGGACTCGAGCTCCTACAATGAGCAGTTCTTC

j_gene: TRBJ2-2
d_gene: NA
v_gene: TRBV7-3
abundance: NA
CDR3aa: CASSADRGSTGELFF
CDR3nt: TGTGCCAGCAGCGCTGATCGAGGAAGCACCGGGGAGCTGTTTTTT

j_gene: TRBJ2-5
d_gene: NA
v_gene: TRBV28
abundance: NA
CDR3aa: CASTPTRGPPAETQYF
CDR3nt: TGTGCCAGCACCCCTACGCGGGGCCCGCCGGCGGAGACCCAGTACTTC

j_gene: TRBJ2-4
d_gene: TRBD1
v_gene: TRBV15
abundance: once
CDR3aa: CATSSRPGTGLDIQYF
CDR3nt: TGTGCCACCAGCAGCCGCCCCGGGACAGGGCTAGACATTCAGTACTTC

j_gene: TRBJ1-1
d_gene: NA
v_gene: TRBV2
abundance: NA
CDR3aa: CASTGQFMNTEAFF
CDR3nt: TGTGCCAGCACCGGACAGTTCATGAACACTGAAGCTTTCTTT

j_gene: TRBJ1-2
d_gene: NA
v_gene: TRBV19
abundance: once
CDR3aa: CASSQTPWGQGRINYGYTF
CDR3nt: TGTGCCAGTAGTCAAACCCCTTGGGGGCAGGGGCGGATAAACTATGGCTACACCTTC

j_gene: TRBJ1-2
d_gene: TRBD1
v_gene: TRBV7-2
abundance: NA
CDR3aa: CASSFQTGGYGYTF
CDR3nt: TGTGCCAGCAGTTTCCAGACAGGGGGCTATGGCTACACCTTC

j_gene: TRBJ1-2
d_gene: TRBD1
v_gene: TRBV3-1/TRBV3-2
abundance: NA
CDR3aa: CASSHLQGSNPDYGYTF
CDR3nt: TGTGCCAGCAGCCACCTACAGGGGTCCAACCCGGACTATGGCTACACCTTC

j_gene: TRBJ2-2
d_gene: NA
v_gene: TRBV18
abundance: NA
CDR3aa: CASSNRVAGTGELFF
CDR3nt: TGTGCCAGCTCAAACAGGGTCGCGGGCACCGGGGAGCTGTTTTTT

j_gene: TRBJ1-1
d_gene: NA
v_gene: TRBV18
abundance: NA
CDR3aa: CASSPWTPPDTEAFF
CDR3nt: TGTGCCAGCTCACCTTGGACACCCCCGGACACTGAAGCTTTCTTT

j_gene: TRBJ2-1
d_gene: NA
v_gene: TRBV19
abundance: NA
CDR3aa: CASTPLGGISYNEQFF
CDR3nt: TGTGCCAGTACCCCCCTGGGCGGGATCTCCTACAATGAGCAGTTCTTC

j_gene: TRBJ2-7
d_gene: NA
v_gene: TRBV27
abundance: NA
CDR3aa: CASSSVYEQYF
CDR3nt: TGTGCCAGCAGTTCGGTATACGAGCAGTACTTC

j_gene: TRBJ2-7
d_gene: TRBD1
v_gene: TRBV3-1/TRBV3-2
abundance: few
CDR3aa: CASSLTGSSYEQYF
CDR3nt: TGTGCCAGCAGCCTGACAGGGAGCTCCTACGAGCAGTACTTC

j_gene: TRBJ1-2
d_gene: NA
v_gene: TRBV18
abundance: NA
CDR3aa: CASSLEVGDGYTF
CDR3nt: TGTGCCAGCTCACTCGAGGTGGGAGATGGCTACACCTTC

j_gene: TRBJ2-2
d_gene: NA
v_gene: TRBV11-3
abundance: NA
CDR3aa: CASSEGPNTGELFF
CDR3nt: TGTGCCAGCAGCGAGGGTCCTAACACCGGGGAGCTGTTTTTT

j_gene: TRBJ1-2
d_gene: TRBD1
v_gene: TRBV3-1/TRBV3-2
abundance: once
CDR3aa: CASSQKGGRGKGYTF
CDR3nt: TGTGCCAGCAGCCAAAAGGGGGGCAGGGGGAAGGGCTACACCTTC

j_gene: TRBJ2-1
d_gene: NA
v_gene: TRBV5-1
abundance: NA
CDR3aa: CASSLASSVNEQFF
CDR3nt: TGCGCCAGCAGCTTGGCCTCTAGCGTAAATGAGCAGTTCTTC

j_gene: TRBJ1-1
d_gene: NA
v_gene: TRBV7-9
abundance: NA
CDR3aa: CASSPNSGNTEAFF
CDR3nt: TGTGCCAGCAGCCCTAATTCAGGGAACACTGAAGCTTTCTTT

j_gene: TRBJ2-2
d_gene: TRBD2
v_gene: TRBV7-6
abundance: NA
CDR3aa: CASSLAGGRTNTGELFF
CDR3nt: TGTGCCAGCAGCTTAGCGGGCGGGAGGACGAACACCGGGGAGCTGTTTTTT

j_gene: TRBJ1-2
d_gene: NA
v_gene: TRBV4-3
abundance: NA
CDR3aa: CASSQDSGGTYGYTF
CDR3nt: TGCGCCAGCAGCCAAGATAGTGGGGGGACCTATGGCTACACCTTC

j_gene: TRBJ1-2
d_gene: TRBD1
v_gene: TRBV28
abundance: NA
CDR3aa: CASRVQGANTFYTF
CDR3nt: TGTGCCAGCAGGGTCCAGGGGGCGAACACCTTTTACACCTTC